Listed here are 21 T cell receptor beta chains from one sample, sequenced in a study of neoadjuvant nivolumab and ipilimumab in lung cancer. Only in-frame clones appear in the TCRdb table, and some are missing; sequencing was by immunoSEQ multiplex PCR. Found here are tens of thousands of clones, 75% to 85% of them singletons; the top ten hold 7% to 10%. The input for sequencing was tumor tissue, taken after neoadjuvant nivolumab, alone or with ipilimumab, at or shortly before surgery. These receptors originate from an adult with non-small cell lung cancer.

This chain joins TRBV28 and TRBJ2-1, with TRBD1 identical over 11 bases. Germline CDR1 is MDHEN and CDR2 is SYDVKM. V lost 6 bases to trimming and J lost 6 bases; unmatched junction nucleotides: 7. CDR3 size: 15 residues. The CDR3 DNA reads TGTGCCAGCAGCCGAACCGGGACAGGGGGCAATGAGCAGTTCTTC. Its translation is CASSRTGTGGNEQFF.

The rearrangement uses TRBV6-5 and TRBJ2-5, with D possibly matching TRBD1 (5 bases). CDR3 length: 14 residues. CDR1 and CDR2 from the germline V gene are MNHEY and SVGAGI. The V and J ends lost 2 bases and 5 bases respectively, with 12 bases between them. CDR3 DNA sequence: TGTGCCAGCAGTTACATCGCAGGGCTGGAGACCCAGTACTTC. Encoded protein: CASSYIAGLETQYF.

The genes are TRBV10-2 and TRBJ2-5, with TRBD1 as a possible D gene (7 bases). This CDR3 comprises 15 residues. Germline V gives CDR1 WSHSY, CDR2 SAAADI. V lost 0 bases to trimming and J lost 5 bases, with 13 bases between them. The CDR3 nucleotides are TGCGCCAGCAGTGAGTCGGAGGGGGCGGTGGAGACCCAGTACTTC. This translates into CASSESEGAVETQYF.

The chain joins TRBV5-1 to TRBJ1-1, with D unresolved. V shed 0 bases and J shed 6 bases, with 15 bases lying between them. CDR3 length: 15 residues. CDR1 is SGHRS, CDR2 YFSETQ, per germline. The chain's CDR3 is CASSLAGRSSAEAFF. CDR3 DNA: TGCGCCAGCAGCTTGGCCGGGCGGTCTTCCGCTGAAGCTTTCTTT. Full variable domain (remainder filled in from reference TRBV5-1 and TRBJ1-1): KAGVTQTPRYLIKTRGQQVTLSCSPISGHRSVSWYQQTPGQGLQFLFEYFSETQRNKGNFPGRFSGRQFSNSRSEMNVSTLELGDSALYLCASSLAGRSSAEAFFGQGTRLTVV.

This clone was found once. The V call is TRBV5-1, the J call TRBJ2-7; TRBD1 might be the D (5 bases). The CDR3 loop spans 14 amino acids. Trimming shortened V by 9 bases and J by 4 bases, and 20 bases separated the two germline ends. The germline CDR1 and CDR2 sequences are SGHRS and YFSETQ. The CDR3 is CANQIPRVLYEQYF. Written as DNA, the CDR3 is TGCGCCAACCAAATCCCCAGGGTCCTGTACGAGCAGTACTTC. Looking up the rest from reference TRBV5-1 and TRBJ2-7 gives the full variable domain: KAGVTQTPRYLIKTRGQQVTLSCSPISGHRSVSWYQQTPGQGLQFLFEYFSETQRNKGNFPGRFSGRQFSNSRSEMNVSTLELGDSALYLCANQIPRVLYEQYFGPGTRLTVT.

The V gene is TRBV6-1, the J gene TRBJ2-2; tentative D call: TRBD1 (5 bases). Looked up from germline, CDR1 is MNHNS and CDR2 is SASEGT. The V and J ends lost 3 bases and 7 bases respectively, with 21 bases between them. This CDR3 contains 17 residues. The chain's CDR3 is CASSDATGGFILGELFF. The CDR3 DNA follows: TGTGCCAGCAGTGATGCAACAGGTGGATTTATCCTCGGGGAGCTGTTTTTT.

The V call is TRBV5-1, the J call TRBJ1-1, with unresolved D. The CDR3 contains 13 residues. The V end lost 1 base, the J end lost 2 bases, and 6 bases lay between the germline ends. Looked up from germline, CDR1 is SGHRS and CDR2 is YFSETQ. This CDR3 is CASSLRTNTEAFF. The CDR3, as DNA: TGCGCCAGCAGCTTGAGAACTAACACTGAAGCTTTCTTT.

This clone occurred a few times. This chain joins TRBV11-1 and TRBJ2-2; 7 bases line up with TRBD1. V shed 4 bases and J 1 base; nucleotides not matched to a gene: 6. The germline CDR1 and CDR2 sequences are SGHAT and FQDESV (reference sequence). The CDR3 consists of 16 residues. The CDR3 DNA sequence: TGTGCCAGCAGCTCCAGGACAGGACTGAACACCGGGGAGCTGTTTTTT. It encodes CASSSRTGLNTGELFF.

The rearrangement uses TRBV18 and TRBJ2-2; 8 nucleotides match TRBD1. With 0 bases clipped from V and 7 bases from J, the junction kept 4 bases outside the gene matches. CDR3 size: 15 residues. The germline V gene has CDR1 KGHSH and CDR2 LQKENI. CDR3 region: CASSPPDRAGGELFF. The CDR3 nucleotides are TGTGCCAGCTCACCACCGGACAGGGCTGGCGGGGAGCTGTTTTTT. The full variable domain, in which reference TRBV18 and TRBJ2-2 provide the parts outside the CDR3, is NAGVMQNPRHLVRRRGQEARLRCSPMKGHSHVYWYRQLPEEGLKFMVYLQKENIIDESGMPKERFSAEFPKEGPSILRIQQVVRGDSAAYFCASSPPDRAGGELFFGEGSRLTVL.

V is TRBV19 and J is TRBJ2-7, with 10 bases lining up with TRBD1. Germline V lookup: CDR1 LNHDA, CDR2 SQIVND (reference sequence). Trimming took 3 bases from V and 2 from J; bases not matched to a gene: 4. The CDR3 sequence is 15 residues long. The CDR3 spells CASSMGGQGTYEQYF. CDR3 DNA: TGTGCCAGTAGTATGGGGGGACAGGGGACCTACGAGCAGTACTTC.

The chain joins TRBV19 to TRBJ2-1, with TRBD2 matching 10 bases. V trimming: 11 bases; J trimming: 4 bases; junction bases outside the gene matches: 5. Germline V gene data show CDR1 as LNHDA and CDR2 as SQIVND (reference sequence). The CDR3 has 13 residues. The CDR3 DNA reads as TGTGCCTCACGACTAGCGGGTTACAATGAGCAGTTCTTC. Its translation: CASRLAGYNEQFF.

This rearrangement joins TRBV13 to TRBJ2-7; D not resolved. The CDR3 extends over 15 amino acids. Germline V gene lookup returns CDR1 PRHDT and CDR2 FYEKMQ (reference sequence). Trimming removed 1 base at V and 0 bases at J, with 10 bases between. CDR3 residues: CASSLVPDSSYEQYF. Written as DNA, the CDR3 is TGTGCCAGCAGCTTAGTGCCAGATAGCTCCTACGAGCAGTACTTC.

The chain recombines TRBV18 with TRBJ2-3, with 9 bases identical to TRBD1. Germline V gives CDR1 KGHSH, CDR2 LQKENI. The CDR3 extends over 17 amino acids. The V segment lost 3 bases and the J segment 1 base; nucleotides outside the gene matches: 8. CDR3 region: CASSPTDRGAGTDTQYF. The CDR3 nucleotides are TGTGCCAGCTCACCTACGGACAGGGGTGCGGGCACAGATACGCAGTATTTT. The variable domain in full, with the rest retrieved from reference TRBV18 and TRBJ2-3, is NAGVMQNPRHLVRRRGQEARLRCSPMKGHSHVYWYRQLPEEGLKFMVYLQKENIIDESGMPKERFSAEFPKEGPSILRIQQVVRGDSAAYFCASSPTDRGAGTDTQYFGPGTRLTVL.

In its sample, this clone ranks as medium-sized (0.01 to 0.1%). The rearrangement joins TRBV9 to TRBJ1-5; D remains ambiguous. CDR3 size: 13 residues. CDR1 SGDLS and CDR2 YYNGEE come from the germline V gene. V was cut by 0 bases and J by 6 bases, with 7 bases left in between. The CDR3 DNA is TGTGCCAGCAGCGTAGACTTAGGTCAGCCCCAGCATTTT. Its translation: CASSVDLGQPQHF.

The J gene is TRBJ1-1, the V gene TRBV5-6; D perhaps matches TRBD1 (5 bases). The CDR3 consists of 11 residues. Germline lookup yields CDR1 SGHDT and CDR2 YYEEEE. Trimming removed 4 bases at V and 6 bases at J, with 7 bases between. The CDR3 sequence is CASSGGAEAFF. The CDR3 DNA follows: TGTGCCAGCAGCGGGGGGGCTGAAGCTTTCTTT.

The gene calls are TRBV18 and TRBJ2-3; D call uncertain. V was pared by 2 bases and J by 6 bases, with 9 bases between. Per the germline V gene, CDR1 is KGHSH and CDR2 is LQKENI. The CDR3 extends over 13 amino acids. CDR3 DNA: TGTGCCAGCTCACCAGACATATCGGATACGCAGTATTTT. Residues: CASSPDISDTQYF.

The chain joins TRBV7-9 to TRBJ2-6; 11 nucleotides agree with TRBD2. V was pared by 3 bases and J by 2 bases, with 3 bases of the junction left unmatched. The CDR3 is 17 amino acids. Per the germline V gene, CDR1 is SEHNR and CDR2 is FQNEAQ (reference sequence). CDR3 sequence: CASSFTSGSAGANVLTF. The CDR3, as DNA: TGTGCCAGCAGCTTCACTAGCGGGAGCGCTGGGGCCAACGTCCTGACTTTC. The whole variable domain, filled in from reference TRBV7-9 and TRBJ2-6, reads DTGVSQNPRHKITKRGQNVTFRCDPISEHNRLYWYRQTLGQGPEFLTYFQNEAQLEKSRLLSDRFSAERPKGSFSTLEIQRTEQGDSAMYLCASSFTSGSAGANVLTFGAGSRLTVL.

The sample holds a few counts of this clone. The rearrangement links TRBV11-2 to TRBJ2-2, with D unclear. V gave up 1 base and J gave up 6 bases, with 6 bases separating them. The CDR3 has 13 residues. The germline CDR1 and CDR2 sequences are SGHAT and FQNNGV. CDR3 sequence (DNA): TGTGCCAGCAGCTTAGGATCAGCCGGGGAGCTGTTTTTT. Translation gives CASSLGSAGELFF.

This chain uses TRBV5-1 with TRBJ2-3, with 7 positions matching TRBD1. Germline CDR1 SGHRS, CDR2 YFSETQ. The CDR3 totals 16 residues. Germline trimming cut 4 bases from V and 2 bases from J; bases unmatched to any gene: 10. The CDR3 DNA reads as TGCGCCAGCAGCCCACTTATTCAGGGGGACACAGATACGCAGTATTTT. Translated, it gives CASSPLIQGDTDTQYF.

The chain couples TRBV19 to TRBJ1-1; tentative D call: TRBD1 (6 bases). Germline CDR1 is LNHDA and CDR2 is SQIVND (reference sequence). The CDR3 length is 14 residues. V was cut by 3 bases and J by 1 base, with 9 bases left in between. The CDR3 region is CASSMGTPNTEAFF. CDR3 nucleotide sequence: TGTGCCAGTAGTATGGGGACACCGAACACTGAAGCTTTCTTT.

The V and J genes are TRBV5-1 and TRBJ1-1, with D hard to call. V was trimmed by 4 bases and J by 0 bases, leaving 7 bases between them. From germline, CDR1 is SGHRS and CDR2 YFSETQ. This CDR3 comprises 13 residues. CDR3 protein: CASSETLNTEAFF. Here the CDR3 DNA reads TGCGCCAGCAGCGAGACACTGAACACTGAAGCTTTCTTT. Based on the CDR3 plus reference TRBV5-1 and TRBJ1-1, the full variable domain is KAGVTQTPRYLIKTRGQQVTLSCSPISGHRSVSWYQQTPGQGLQFLFEYFSETQRNKGNFPGRFSGRQFSNSRSEMNVSTLELGDSALYLCASSETLNTEAFFGQGTRLTVV.